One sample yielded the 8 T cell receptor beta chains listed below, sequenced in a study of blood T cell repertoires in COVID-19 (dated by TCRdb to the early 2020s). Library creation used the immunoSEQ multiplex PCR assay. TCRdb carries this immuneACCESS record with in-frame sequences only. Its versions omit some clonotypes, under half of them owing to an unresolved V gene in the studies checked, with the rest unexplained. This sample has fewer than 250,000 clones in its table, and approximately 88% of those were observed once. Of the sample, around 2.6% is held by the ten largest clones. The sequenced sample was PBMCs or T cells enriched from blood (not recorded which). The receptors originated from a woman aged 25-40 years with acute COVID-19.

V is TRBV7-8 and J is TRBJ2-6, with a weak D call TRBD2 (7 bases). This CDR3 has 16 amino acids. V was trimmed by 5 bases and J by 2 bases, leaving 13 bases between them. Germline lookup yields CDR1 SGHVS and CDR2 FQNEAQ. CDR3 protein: CASSPPGGPGANVLTF. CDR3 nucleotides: TGTGCCAGCAGCCCACCGGGGGGCCCTGGGGCCAACGTCCTGACTTTC.

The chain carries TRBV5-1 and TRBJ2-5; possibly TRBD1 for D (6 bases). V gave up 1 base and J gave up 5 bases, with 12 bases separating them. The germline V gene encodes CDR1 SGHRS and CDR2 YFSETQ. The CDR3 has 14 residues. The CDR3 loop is CASSLLQGTETQYF. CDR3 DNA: TGCGCCAGCAGCTTGCTTCAGGGGACGGAGACCCAGTACTTC.

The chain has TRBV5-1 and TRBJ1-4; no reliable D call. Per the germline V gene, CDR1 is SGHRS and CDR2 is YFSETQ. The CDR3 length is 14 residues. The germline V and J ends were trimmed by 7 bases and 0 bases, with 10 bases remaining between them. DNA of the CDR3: TGCGCCAGCCAGGTCGATTCAACTAATGAAAAACTGTTTTTT. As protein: CASQVDSTNEKLFF.

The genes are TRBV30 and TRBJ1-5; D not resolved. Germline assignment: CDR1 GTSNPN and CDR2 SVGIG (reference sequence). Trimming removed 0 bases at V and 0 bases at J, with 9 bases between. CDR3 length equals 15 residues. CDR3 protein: CAWSVRGYSNQPQHF. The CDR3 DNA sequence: TGTGCCTGGAGTGTAAGAGGTTATAGCAATCAGCCCCAGCATTTT.

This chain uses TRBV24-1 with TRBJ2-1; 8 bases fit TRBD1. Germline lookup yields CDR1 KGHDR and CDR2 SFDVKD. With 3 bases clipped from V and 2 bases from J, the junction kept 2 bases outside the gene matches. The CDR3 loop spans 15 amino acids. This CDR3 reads CATSDGTGAYNEQFF. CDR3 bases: TGTGCCACCAGTGATGGGACAGGAGCCTACAATGAGCAGTTCTTC.

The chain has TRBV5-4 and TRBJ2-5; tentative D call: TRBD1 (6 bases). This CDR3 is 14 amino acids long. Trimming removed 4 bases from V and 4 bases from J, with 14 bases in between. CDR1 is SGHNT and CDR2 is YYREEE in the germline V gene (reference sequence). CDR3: CASSPNRAGETQYF. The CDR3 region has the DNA TGTGCCAGCAGCCCTAACAGGGCGGGAGAGACCCAGTACTTC. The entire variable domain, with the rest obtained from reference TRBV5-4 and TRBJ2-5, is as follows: ETGVTQSPTHLIKTRGQQVTLRCSSQSGHNTVSWYQQALGQGPQFIFQYYREEENGRGNFPPRFSGLQFPNYSSELNVNALELDDSALYLCASSPNRAGETQYFGPGTRLLVL.

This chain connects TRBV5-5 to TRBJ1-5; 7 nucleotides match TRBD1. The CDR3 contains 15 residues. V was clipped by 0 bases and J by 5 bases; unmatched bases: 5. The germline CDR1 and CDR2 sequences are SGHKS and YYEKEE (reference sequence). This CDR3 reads CASSLAGDSYQPQHF. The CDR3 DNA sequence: TGTGCCAGCAGCTTGGCCGGGGACAGCTATCAGCCCCAGCATTTT.

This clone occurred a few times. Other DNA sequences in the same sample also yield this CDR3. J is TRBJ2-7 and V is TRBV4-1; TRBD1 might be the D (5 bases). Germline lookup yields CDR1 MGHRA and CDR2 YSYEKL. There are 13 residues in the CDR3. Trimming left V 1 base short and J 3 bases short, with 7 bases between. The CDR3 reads CASSQGGHYEQYF. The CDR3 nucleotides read TGCGCCAGCAGCCAAGGAGGACACTACGAGCAGTACTTC.